This is a list of T cell receptor beta chains from one sample in a study of T cells in Graves' hyperthyroidism and ophthalmopathy. Using its own MiXCR run on the multiplex PCR reads, TCRdb lists one record per CDR3 protein. The sample lists more than 500,000 distinct CDR3 sequences; approximately 16% were seen once. The specimen sequenced was blood. These receptor sequences come from a woman in her twenties or thirties with Graves' ophthalmopathy. Both conserved end residues are part of each CDR3. A D gene is named only where the DNA matches it firmly. Not every row has a clone size; where given, it reads once, few, many or a size class.

few	TRBV6-5	TRBJ1-5	NA	CASSYGRTRAISNQPQHF
many	TRBV5-5	TRBJ1-1	TRBD1	CASSPGTGGLSTEAFF
NA	TRBV29-1	TRBJ2-3	NA	CSVEEGGTQYF
many	TRBV3-1	TRBJ2-7	NA	CASSPNGSRGPYEQYF
many	TRBV11-3	TRBJ2-7	NA	CASSQRPLTSYEQYF
few	TRBV12-3/TRBV12-4	TRBJ2-5	NA	CASSYVSGETQYF
many	TRBV28	TRBJ2-3	TRBD2	CASSFYPPERETDTQYF
many	TRBV12-3/TRBV12-4	TRBJ2-5	NA	CASSFLGAQETQYF
many	TRBV18	TRBJ2-5	TRBD1	CASSRDRGGTQYF
NA	TRBV2	TRBJ2-1	TRBD1	CASSGTGGDNEQFF
many	TRBV11-2	TRBJ2-1	NA	CASSSGTEYNEQFF
NA	TRBV6-5	TRBJ1-2	NA	CASSYPGGTATANYGYTF
NA	TRBV18	TRBJ1-4	NA	CASSPYDMGVGNEKLFF
many	TRBV29-1	TRBJ2-7	TRBD2	CSAGFGTGWTSGSFSEQYF
NA	TRBV11-1	TRBJ2-1	NA	CASSLARGIRYNEQFF